Following are 24 T cell receptor beta chains from one sample sequenced in a study of blood T cell repertoires in COVID-19. Sequencing used immunoSEQ multiplex PCR; TCRdb keeps in-frame clones, though not all of them. Altogether a few hundred thousand clones are present, 88% being singletons, with the ten largest covering roughly 6.9%. Source material: peripheral blood. All receptors come from a young woman who had recovered from COVID-19.

The chain has TRBV15 and TRBJ1-4, with D possibly matching TRBD1 (6 bases). Germline V gene data show CDR1 as LNHNV and CDR2 as YYDKDF (reference sequence). The germline V and J ends were trimmed by 5 bases and 8 bases, with 21 bases remaining between them. This CDR3 is built from 16 residues. CDR3 in amino acids: CATSPGDWTEGEKLFF. The CDR3 DNA sequence: TGTGCCACCAGCCCTGGAGATTGGACAGAAGGGGAAAAACTGTTTTTT.

V usage is TRBV5-1 and J usage is TRBJ1-2; 7 nucleotides match TRBD1. The trim removed 0 bases at V and 3 bases at J, leaving 8 bases unmatched. The germline V gene encodes CDR1 SGHRS and CDR2 YFSETQ. This CDR3 has 16 amino acids. The CDR3, as DNA: TGCGCCAGCAGCTTGGAGGGGGGACAGTACGACTATGGCTACACCTTC. Translating it yields CASSLEGGQYDYGYTF.

This sequence joins TRBV6-5 and TRBJ1-1, with TRBD1 as a possible D gene (6 bases). Germline assignment: CDR1 MNHEY and CDR2 SVGAGI. This CDR3 comprises 13 residues. V gave up 6 bases and J gave up 4 bases, with 12 bases separating them. The CDR3 reads CASRGGPTTEAFF. CDR3 DNA sequence: TGTGCCAGCAGGGGGGGGCCGACCACTGAAGCTTTCTTT.

The chain links TRBV5-1 to TRBJ1-4, with 7 bases identical to TRBD1. Trimming took 7 bases from V and 8 from J; bases not matched to a gene: 8. This CDR3 has 13 amino acids. The V gene's germline CDR1 is SGHRS and CDR2 YFSETQ. Written as DNA, the CDR3 is TGCGCCAGCTCCCAGGGGGTAAACGAAAAACTGTTTTTT. Residues: CASSQGVNEKLFF.

This clone has a single count. V is TRBV10-3 and J is TRBJ1-4, with 10 bases identical to TRBD1. This CDR3 spans 16 amino acids. Germline values: CDR1 ENHRY, CDR2 SYGVKD. Germline trimming cut 6 bases from V and 3 bases from J; bases unmatched to any gene: 7. The CDR3 DNA is TGTGCCATCAGCCCGACAGGGGGCGCGTCTAATGAAAAACTGTTTTTT. Translation: CAISPTGGASNEKLFF.

This clone was seen just once. The CDR3: CASSPKTGVSTEAFF. DNA for the CDR3: TGTGCCAGCAGCCCTAAGACAGGGGTGAGCACTGAAGCTTTCTTT. This chain uses TRBV7-2 with TRBJ1-1; 8 bases align to TRBD1. Unmatched junction bases numbered 9, after V lost 5 bases and J lost 4 bases. The germline gives CDR1 SGHTA, CDR2 FQGNSA. The CDR3 is 15 amino acids.

The chain carries TRBV6-5 and TRBJ2-2, with 8 bases matching TRBD1. The ends lost 0 bases at V and 4 bases at J; junction bases unmatched: 4. CDR1 is MNHEY and CDR2 is SVGAGI in the germline V gene. CDR3 length: 16 residues. In DNA form, the CDR3 reads TGTGCCAGCAGTTACTCGAATCAGGGGGCCACCGGGGAGCTGTTTTTT. It specifies CASSYSNQGATGELFF.

The J gene is TRBJ1-2, the V gene TRBV27; D is unresolved. This CDR3 region has 14 residues. Trimming removed 4 bases at V and 4 bases at J, with 13 bases between. Germline-derived CDR1 and CDR2 are MNHEY and SMNVEV (reference sequence). The CDR3 nucleotides read TGTGCCAGCAGTTCTCAGGATCCCCCCTATGGCTACACCTTC. It specifies CASSSQDPPYGYTF.

This rearrangement joins TRBV27 to TRBJ2-7; 10 nucleotides agree with TRBD1. Germline CDR1 MNHEY, CDR2 SMNVEV (reference sequence). The CDR3 has 14 amino acids. J lost 4 bases, V lost 3 bases, and 3 bases had no gene match. In nucleotides, the CDR3 is TGTGCCAGCAGTTTGAGGACAGGGGGGTACGAGCAGTACTTC. Translation: CASSLRTGGYEQYF.

The rearrangement joins TRBV3-1 (or the pseudogene TRBV3-2) to TRBJ2-5; 7 bases are a match to TRBD2. Germline V lookup: CDR1 LGHDT, CDR2 YNNKEL (reference sequence). J was trimmed by 2 bases and V by 4 bases; bases with no gene match: 10. The CDR3 is 16 amino acids. The CDR3 region has the DNA TGTGCCAGCAGCCGACCGGGACTAACTACTCAAGAGACCCAGTACTTC. This gives the protein CASSRPGLTTQETQYF.

This clone was counted between two and nine times. This sequence joins TRBV5-4 and TRBJ1-4, with D uncertain. Trimming stripped 3 bases from V and 3 bases from J, with 18 bases between. From germline, CDR1 is SGHNT and CDR2 YYREEE (reference sequence). This CDR3 is 17 amino acids long. CDR3 loop: CASSSLGGLDANEKLFF. The CDR3 nucleotides are TGTGCCAGCAGCTCCCTGGGAGGTCTGGACGCTAATGAAAAACTGTTTTTT.

The rearrangement joins TRBV4-1 to TRBJ2-7; no firm D call. The CDR3 spans 14 residues. With 0 bases removed from V and 0 bases from J, the gap between germline ends came to 6 bases. The V gene's germline CDR1 is MGHRA and CDR2 YSYEKL. Here the CDR3 reads CASSQEPNSYEQYF. In nucleotides, the CDR3 is TGCGCCAGCAGCCAAGAACCTAACTCCTACGAGCAGTACTTC.

The CDR3 loop reads CASSWTSSSGNTIYF. The CDR3 DNA sequence: TGTGCCAGCAGTTGGACATCAAGCTCTGGAAACACCATATATTTT. The rearrangement joins TRBV28 to TRBJ1-3; maybe TRBD1 (5 bases). The CDR3 has 15 amino acids. Trimming left V 4 bases short and J 0 bases short, with 10 bases between. Per the germline V gene, CDR1 is MDHEN and CDR2 is SYDVKM.

The gene calls are TRBV20-1 and TRBJ1-1; D gene uncertain. Per germline, CDR1 DFQATT and CDR2 SNEGSKA (reference sequence). The CDR3 extends over 12 amino acids. Trimming pared 3 bases from V and 2 bases from J, leaving 7 bases between. CDR3 in amino acids: CSASSSNTEAFF. The CDR3 coding sequence is TGCAGTGCTAGTAGCTCTAACACTGAAGCTTTCTTT.

V usage is TRBV30 and J usage is TRBJ2-5; a possible D gene is TRBD2 (7 bases). From germline, CDR1 is GTSNPN and CDR2 SVGIG (reference sequence). The ends were cut back, 7 bases at V and 5 bases at J, with 17 bases in the middle. The CDR3 totals 13 residues. Here the CDR3 reads CASGEGGTETQYF. The CDR3 DNA follows: TGTGCCTCCGGAGAGGGGGGGACGGAGACCCAGTACTTC.

To note about this clone: At one of its ends the junction is not consistent with the germline gene, which may arise from a read error. The chain couples TRBV19 to TRBJ1-2; the D is unclear. This CDR3 is built from 14 residues. Germline lookup yields CDR1 LNHDA and CDR2 SQIVND (reference sequence). This chain's CDR3 is CASSLERSNYGYTF. The CDR3 bases are TGTGCCAGTAGTTTAGAGCGATCTAACTATGGCTACACCTTC.

This clone has only one observation. J is TRBJ1-5 and V is TRBV28; D unresolved. The germline gives CDR1 MDHEN, CDR2 SYDVKM. CDR3 length: 17 residues. Trimming took 6 bases from V and 0 from J, leaving 18 bases between them. The CDR3: CASSQRAGAPSNQPQHF. CDR3 nucleotides: TGTGCCAGCAGCCAGAGGGCAGGAGCCCCTAGCAATCAGCCCCAGCATTTT.

CDR3 sequence reads: CASRFTGEYGYTF. The CDR3 DNA reads as TGTGCCAGCAGATTCACAGGGGAATATGGCTACACCTTC. The rearrangement uses TRBV12-3 or TRBV12-4 and TRBJ1-2; 7 nucleotides agree with TRBD1. Trimming cost V 6 bases and J 5 bases; bases outside gene matches: 6. CDR3 length: 13 residues.

The chain has TRBV2 and TRBJ1-5; 11 bases align to TRBD1. The CDR3 consists of 14 residues. Germline values: CDR1 SNHLY, CDR2 FYNNEI. V was clipped by 4 bases and J by 7 bases; unmatched bases: 3. The chain's CDR3 is CASSGTGGEQPQHF. The CDR3 nucleotides are TGTGCCAGCAGTGGGACAGGGGGCGAGCAGCCCCAGCATTTT.

The chain has TRBV6-6 and TRBJ1-1; 7 bases are a match to TRBD1. After removal of 6 bases from V and 8 bases from J, the junction contained 9 bases not matched to a gene. The V gene's germline CDR1 is MNHNY and CDR2 SVGAGI (reference sequence). The CDR3 spans 13 residues. The CDR3 sequence: CASRPTGTGEAFF. In DNA, the CDR3 is TGTGCCAGCAGGCCGACAGGGACCGGGGAAGCTTTCTTT.

The chain joins TRBV19 to TRBJ2-1; TRBD2 might be the D (6 bases). CDR1 and CDR2 from the germline V gene are LNHDA and SQIVND (reference sequence). V dropped 0 bases and J dropped 8 bases, with 20 bases sitting between them. The CDR3 runs 17 residues. Here the CDR3 DNA reads TGTGCCAGTAGTATAGATCTTCGACGGGGGATCCGGGATGAGCAGTTCTTC. This codes for CASSIDLRRGIRDEQFF.

The chain has TRBV5-1 and TRBJ1-2, with D maybe TRBD1 (5 bases). This CDR3 is built from 18 residues. The V and J ends lost 4 bases and 4 bases respectively, with 26 bases between them. CDR1 and CDR2 from the germline V gene are SGHRS and YFSETQ. The CDR3 reads CASSPTHPTVPWGYGYTF. CDR3 in DNA: TGCGCCAGCAGCCCCACCCACCCGACAGTACCCTGGGGCTATGGCTACACCTTC.

This chain's CDR3 is CASSQEVTGLADTQYF. The CDR3 coding sequence is TGCGCCAGCAGCCAAGAAGTTACTGGGCTTGCAGATACGCAGTATTTT. This sequence joins TRBV4-3 and TRBJ2-3; the D is unclear. Trimming cost V 0 bases and J 4 bases, with 14 bases left between them. Germline V lookup: CDR1 LGHNA, CDR2 YSLEER. The CDR3 covers 16 residues.

The chain links TRBV18 to TRBJ2-5; 7 bases match TRBD2. V gave up 3 bases and J gave up 2 bases; unmatched junction bases: 6. Germline V lookup: CDR1 KGHSH, CDR2 LQKENI. This CDR3 has 15 amino acids. The CDR3 nucleotides read TGTGCCAGCTCACCTAACGTGGGAGGGCAAGAGACCCAGTACTTC. Protein sequence: CASSPNVGGQETQYF.